The clone carrying this T cell receptor (beta chain) was detected once. Its antigen is undetermined. Sequenced by immunoSEQ multiplex PCR; TCRdb stores in-frame clones only, minus some. Of about 40,000 clones in the sample, 89% were seen once. V shed 1 base and J 0 bases; nucleotides not matched to a gene: 4. The germline CDR1 and CDR2 sequences are MNHEY and SMNVEV (reference sequence). CDR3 size: 16 residues. This sample was included in a study of siplizumab effects on memory and regulatory T cells. Overall study findings and caveats: Proof of suppressive function in proliferating Tregs from siplizumab cultures was not established. Siplizumab, the agent tested, significantly reduced alloreactive sequences traceable to unstimulated CD4+ memory cells. Many proliferating CD4+ or CD8+ clones remained unclassified. Roughly 75-96% of them could not be assigned either a naive or a memory phenotype.

The material sequenced was naive CD4+ T cells sorted from blood. The source is a human donor in good health. The chain has TRBV27 and TRBJ1-2; the match to TRBD1 covers 8 bases. The CDR3 spells CASSLFGQGANYGYTF. The CDR3 DNA reads TGTGCCAGCAGTTTATTTGGACAGGGAGCTAACTATGGCTACACCTTC.